Sequencing of this T cell receptor (beta chain) was carried out in a study of T-cell memory formation after mild COVID-19. Findings of the study overall: Contracting CD8+ clones were enriched in EMRA, CD4+ mainly in CM and EM. Some SARS-CoV-2-responding clones were already detected in memory before infection.

This clonotype was detected ten times or more. Antigen specificity is unknown. Sample barcodes and UMIs were carried by the TCR alpha and TCR beta cDNA libraries that 5'RACE generated with constant-segment primers. TCRdb reprocessed the 5' RACE reads with MiXCR, giving one entry per CDR3 protein. The sample carries 250,000 to 350,000 distinct CDR3 sequences, more than 15% recorded once. The V and J ends lost 4 bases and 4 bases, in that order; junction bases with no gene match: 4. Germline loops: CDR1 SGDLS, CDR2 YYNGEE. This CDR3 has 15 amino acids. Sequenced sample: PBMCs or a T cell subset sorted from them (not recorded which). The V and J genes are TRBV9 and TRBJ2-5; 13 bases agree with TRBD2. This TCR derives from a young man who had mild COVID-19 (a few samples of this study predate the infection). Cell type and time point are not known. CDR3 in DNA: TGTGCCAGCAGCTCACTAGCGGGGGGGTTAGAGACCCAGTACTTC. Translated, it gives CASSSLAGGLETQYF.